The subject of this entry is one TCR beta chain. The J segment lost 3 bases and the V segment lost 2 bases, leaving 1 base of the junction unmatched. The CDR3 is made up of 14 amino acids. The germline gives CDR1 SGHRS, CDR2 YFSETQ. Method: immunoSEQ multiplex PCR; TCRdb's copy keeps in-frame clones and lacks some. This sample carries 150 to 200 clones, more than 85% of them seen once, and the ten largest clones take around 9%. This record comes from a study of blood T cell dynamics during melanoma immunotherapy. Time point in this sample: pre-treatment baseline. Sampling occurred pretreatment (T0) and at week 3 (W3), after cycle one of checkpoint blockade.

The sample consisted of naive CD8+ T cells from blood, taken from a patient treated with checkpoint blockade. V is TRBV5-1 and J is TRBJ2-3; TRBD2 aligns across 9 bases. This sequence was found in a human donor with melanoma. The CDR3 nucleotides read TGCGCCAGCAGCTTAGCGGGGGGAACAGATACGCAGTATTTT. Its translation is CASSLAGGTDTQYF. The full variable domain, in which reference TRBV5-1 and TRBJ2-3 provide the parts outside the CDR3, is KAGVTQTPRYLIKTRGQQVTLSCSPISGHRSVSWYQQTPGQGLQFLFEYFSETQRNKGNFPGRFSGRQFSNSRSEMNVSTLELGDSALYLCASSLAGGTDTQYFGPGTRLTVL.